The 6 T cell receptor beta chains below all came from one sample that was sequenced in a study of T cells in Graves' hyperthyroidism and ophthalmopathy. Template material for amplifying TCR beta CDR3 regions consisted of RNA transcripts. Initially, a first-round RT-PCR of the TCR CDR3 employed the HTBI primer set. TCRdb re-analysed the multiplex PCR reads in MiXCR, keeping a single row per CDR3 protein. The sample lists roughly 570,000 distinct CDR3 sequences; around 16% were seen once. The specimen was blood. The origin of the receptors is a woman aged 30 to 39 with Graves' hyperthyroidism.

Here the CDR3 reads CSASWAGNQPQHF. CDR3 coding DNA: TGCAGTGCTAGTTGGGCGGGCAATCAGCCCCAGCATTTT. This chain links TRBV20-1 with TRBJ1-5; no clear D gene. In germline, CDR1 is DFQATT, CDR2 SNEGSKA (reference sequence). CDR3 length: 13 residues. The V end was cut by 3 bases, the J end by 2 bases, with 8 bases between.

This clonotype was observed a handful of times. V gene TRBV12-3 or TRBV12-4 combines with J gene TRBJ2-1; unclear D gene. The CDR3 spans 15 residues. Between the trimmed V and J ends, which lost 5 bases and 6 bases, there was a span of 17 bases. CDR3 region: CASSPEQGAFNEQFF. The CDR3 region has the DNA TGTGCCAGCAGTCCGGAACAAGGAGCCTTCAATGAGCAGTTCTTC.

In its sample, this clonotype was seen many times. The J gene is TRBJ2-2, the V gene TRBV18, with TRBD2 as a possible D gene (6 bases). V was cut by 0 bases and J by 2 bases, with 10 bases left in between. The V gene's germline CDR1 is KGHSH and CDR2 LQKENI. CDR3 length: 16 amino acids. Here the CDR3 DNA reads TGTGCCAGCTCACCACCGGGTAGCGGTAACACCGGGGAGCTGTTTTTT. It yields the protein CASSPPGSGNTGELFF. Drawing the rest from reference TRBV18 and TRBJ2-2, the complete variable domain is NAGVMQNPRHLVRRRGQEARLRCSPMKGHSHVYWYRQLPEEGLKFMVYLQKENIIDESGMPKERFSAEFPKEGPSILRIQQVVRGDSAAYFCASSPPGSGNTGELFFGEGSRLTVL.

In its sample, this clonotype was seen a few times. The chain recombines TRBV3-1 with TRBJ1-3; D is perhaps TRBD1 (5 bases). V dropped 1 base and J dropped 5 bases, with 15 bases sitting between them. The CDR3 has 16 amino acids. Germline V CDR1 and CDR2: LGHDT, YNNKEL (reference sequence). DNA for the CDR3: TGTGCCAGCAGCCAAGCCCAGGGAGGCACTAGAAACACCATATATTTT. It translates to CASSQAQGGTRNTIYF.

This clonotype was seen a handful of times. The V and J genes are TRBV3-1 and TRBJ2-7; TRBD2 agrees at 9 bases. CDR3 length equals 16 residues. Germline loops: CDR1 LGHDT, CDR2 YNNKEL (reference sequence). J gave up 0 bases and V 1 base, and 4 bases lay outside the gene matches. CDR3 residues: CASSQGPLAGSYEQYF. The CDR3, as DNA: TGTGCCAGCAGCCAAGGCCCACTAGCGGGCTCCTACGAGCAGTACTTC.

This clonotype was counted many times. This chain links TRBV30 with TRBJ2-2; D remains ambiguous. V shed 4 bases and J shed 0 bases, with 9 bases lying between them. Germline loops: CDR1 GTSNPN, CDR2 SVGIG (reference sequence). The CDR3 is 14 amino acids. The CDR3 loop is CAWMAGPNTGELFF. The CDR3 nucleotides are TGTGCCTGGATGGCAGGACCGAACACCGGGGAGCTGTTTTTT.